Here is one T cell receptor (beta chain) with its context. This sample is drawn from a study of blood T cell repertoires in COVID-19. Study-wide context: Samples representing acute and convalescent COVID-19 were sourced from the United States, Italy and Spain. The analysed material was cDNA or gDNA that came from T cells, B-cell-depleted T cells, or PBMCs.

Germline V lookup: CDR1 SGHRS, CDR2 YFSETQ. Trimming left V 1 base short and J 5 bases short, with 15 bases between. The CDR3 is 15 amino acids. In the original analysis: Reference gene primer amplification yielded estimated nucleated cell counts. Clones were sequenced by immunoSEQ multiplex PCR, and TCRdb holds only the in-frame ones, with some missing. The DNA gave D and trimming, while V, J and clone size come from that table. The sample holds 150,000 to 200,000 clones; approximately 86% are singletons and the top ten take roughly 8.2%. The source of this sequence is a man in his 60s with acute or convalescent COVID-19. V and J are TRBV5-1 and TRBJ2-5; D is possibly TRBD2 (7 bases). Input material: peripheral blood. The CDR3 nucleotides are TGCGCCAGCAGCTTGAACGCCAGGGGAGGGGAGACCCAGTACTTC. It translates to CASSLNARGGETQYF.